Each of the 7 T cell receptor beta chains below was sequenced from the same sample in a study of blood T cell repertoires in COVID-19. The protocol was immunoSEQ multiplex PCR, while the TCRdb copy is restricted to in-frame clones and leaves out a portion. The profile shows 150,000 to 200,000 clones, around 83% of them singletons. Sequencing used peripheral blood. These receptors were collected from a man aged 35 to 55 with acute or convalescent COVID-19.

This sequence joins TRBV6-1 and TRBJ2-3, with TRBD1 identical over 8 bases. With V trimmed by 2 bases and J by 2 bases, 6 bases remained unmatched. Looked up from germline, CDR1 is MNHNS and CDR2 is SASEGT. The CDR3 consists of 16 residues. The CDR3, as DNA: TGTGCCAGCAGTGAAAGGCCAGGGGGCAACACAGATACGCAGTATTTT. As protein: CASSERPGGNTDTQYF.

This clone was detected only once. As DNA, the CDR3 is TGTGCCTGGACAAAGCAGCGGAACACAGATACGCAGTATTTT. It encodes CAWTKQRNTDTQYF. The gene calls are TRBV30 and TRBJ2-3, with D possibly being TRBD2 (5 bases). Germline CDR1 reads GTSNPN; CDR2 reads SVGIG (reference sequence). The CDR3 is made up of 14 amino acids. V dropped 4 bases and J dropped 2 bases, with 13 bases sitting between them.

As concerns this clone: The junction departs from germline at one end; a sequencing error may be responsible. This chain links TRBV6-2 or TRBV6-3 with TRBJ1-1; D remains ambiguous. This CDR3 has 15 amino acids. Germline-derived CDR1 and CDR2 are MNHEY and SVGEGT. This CDR3 reads CASSYVGSPNTEAFF. The CDR3 DNA reads TGTGCCAGCAGTTACGTGGGCAGCCCGAACACTGAAGCTTTTTTT.

The V call is TRBV5-6, the J call TRBJ1-2, with D perhaps matching TRBD1 (6 bases). Per germline, CDR1 SGHDT and CDR2 YYEEEE. This CDR3 is built from 14 residues. V lost 4 bases and J 7 bases, leaving 17 bases between the germline ends. CDR3 in DNA: TGTGCCAGCAGCCGTCCTCAGGGGAAGGGTGGCTACACCTTC. Amino acid sequence: CASSRPQGKGGYTF.

This rearrangement joins TRBV7-8 to TRBJ2-7; 11 bases are a match to TRBD2. V lost 4 bases and J lost 0; bases outside the gene matches: 8. Germline loops: CDR1 SGHVS, CDR2 FQNEAQ. This CDR3 comprises 17 residues. The CDR3 here is CASSSTSGGVYSYEQYF. CDR3 nucleotide sequence: TGTGCCAGCAGCTCTACTAGCGGGGGCGTCTACTCCTACGAGCAGTACTTC.

The chain combines TRBV6-2 or TRBV6-3 with TRBJ1-5; D uncertain. The germline V and J ends were trimmed by 4 bases and 4 bases, with 23 bases remaining between them. Germline CDR1 and CDR2: MNHEY and SVGEGT. There are 18 residues in the CDR3. DNA for the CDR3: TGTGCCAGCAGTTTGGTTCGAGGGCAGCCCGGTCTTAATCAGCCCCAGCATTTT. It yields the protein CASSLVRGQPGLNQPQHF.

V and J are TRBV6-1 and TRBJ1-2; D unclear. Per the germline V gene, CDR1 is MNHNS and CDR2 is SASEGT. V lost 2 bases to trimming and J lost 5 bases, with 12 bases between them. The CDR3 spans 14 residues. For the CDR3, the DNA is TGTGCCAGCAGTGAATCTTGGGCTTATTATGGCTACACCTTC. Its protein is CASSESWAYYGYTF.